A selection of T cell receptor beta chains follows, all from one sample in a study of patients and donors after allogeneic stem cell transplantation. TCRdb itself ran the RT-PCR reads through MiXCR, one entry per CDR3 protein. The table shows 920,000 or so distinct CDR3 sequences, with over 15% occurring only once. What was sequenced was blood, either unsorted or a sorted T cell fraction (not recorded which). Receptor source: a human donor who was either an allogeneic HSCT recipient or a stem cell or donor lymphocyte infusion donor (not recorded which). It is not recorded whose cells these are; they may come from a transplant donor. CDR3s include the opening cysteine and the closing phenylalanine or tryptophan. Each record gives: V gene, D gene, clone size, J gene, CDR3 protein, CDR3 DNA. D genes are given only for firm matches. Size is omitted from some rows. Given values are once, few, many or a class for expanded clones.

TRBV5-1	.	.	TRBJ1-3	CASSLATGAGNTIYF	TGCGCCAGCAGCTTGGCCACGGGGGCTGGAAACACCATATATTTT
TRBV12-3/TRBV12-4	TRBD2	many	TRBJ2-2	CASDSGRAIGGELFF	TGTGCCAGCGATAGCGGGAGGGCTATTGGCGGGGAGCTGTTTTTT
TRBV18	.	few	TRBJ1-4	CASSPGTGTATNEKLFF	TGTGCCAGCTCCCCCGGGACGGGGACTGCAACTAATGAAAAACTGTTTTTT
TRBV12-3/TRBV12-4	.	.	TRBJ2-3	CASSPPPGGSSTDTQYF	TGTGCCAGCAGCCCCCCCCCGGGGGGCAGTAGCACAGATACGCAGTATTTT
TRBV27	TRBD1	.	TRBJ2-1	CASRVAGGSYNEQFF	TGTGCCAGCAGGGTTGCAGGGGGCTCCTACAATGAGCAGTTCTTC
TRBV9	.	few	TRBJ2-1	CASSPPLGNEGNEQFF	TGTGCCAGCAGCCCCCCTTTGGGAAACGAGGGCAATGAGCAGTTCTTC
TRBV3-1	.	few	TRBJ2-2	CASNLRGGNTGELFF	TGTGCCAGCAACCTCAGGGGAGGAAACACCGGGGAGCTGTTTTTT
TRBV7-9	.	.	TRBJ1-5	CASSGPGSSNQPQHF	TGTGCCAGCAGCGGGCCCGGGAGTAGCAATCAGCCCCAGCATTTT
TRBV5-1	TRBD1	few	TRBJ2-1	CASSSSLRTGGSGEQFF	TGCGCCAGCAGCTCTTCGCTACGGACAGGGGGATCCGGGGAGCAGTTCTTC
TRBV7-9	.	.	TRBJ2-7	CASSQPGTSYEQYF	TGTGCCAGCAGCCAGCCCGGGACAAGCTACGAGCAGTACTTC
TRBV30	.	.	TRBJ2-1	CAWSASGRSSYNEQFF	TGTGCCTGGAGTGCAAGTGGGCGAAGCTCCTACAATGAGCAGTTCTTC
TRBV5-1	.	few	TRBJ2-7	CASSSDGVGQGRTYEQYF	TGCGCCAGCAGCTCGGACGGAGTAGGGCAGGGTAGGACCTACGAGCAGTACTTC
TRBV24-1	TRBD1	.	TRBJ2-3	CATSEDRHTQYF	TGTGCCACCAGTGAGGACAGGCATACGCAGTATTTT
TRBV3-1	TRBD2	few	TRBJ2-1	CASSPWVSGRAYNEQFF	TGTGCCAGCAGCCCCTGGGTTAGCGGGAGGGCCTACAATGAGCAGTTCTTC
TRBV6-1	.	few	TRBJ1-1	CASRRGMNTEAFF	TGTGCCAGCAGACGAGGGATGAACACTGAAGCTTTCTTT
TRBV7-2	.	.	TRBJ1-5	CASSLDRGGSQPQHF	TGTGCCAGCAGCTTAGATCGGGGGGGCTCTCAGCCCCAGCATTTT
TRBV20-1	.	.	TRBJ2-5	CSADGAPGYQETQYF	TGCAGTGCTGACGGGGCTCCGGGGTATCAAGAGACCCAGTACTTC
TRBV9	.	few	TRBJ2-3	CASSVGHGLSTDTQYF	TGTGCCAGCAGCGTAGGGCACGGGTTAAGCACAGATACGCAGTATTTT
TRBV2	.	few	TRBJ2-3	CASSENRASDTQYF	TGTGCCAGCAGTGAAAACAGGGCCTCGGATACGCAGTATTTT
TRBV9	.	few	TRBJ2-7	CASSVRQLGREPPYEQYF	TGTGCCAGCAGCGTCCGCCAACTAGGTCGGGAGCCCCCCTACGAGCAGTACTTC
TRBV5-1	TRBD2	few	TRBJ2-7	CASSFIKRESDEQYF	TGCGCCAGCAGTTTTATCAAGCGGGAGTCCGACGAGCAGTACTTC
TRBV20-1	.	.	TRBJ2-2	CSAEGLLTGELFF	TGCAGTGCCGAAGGGCTACTGACCGGGGAGCTGTTTTTT
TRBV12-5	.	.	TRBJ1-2	CASGWGGYGYTF	TGTGCTAGTGGTTGGGGGGGCTATGGCTACACCTTC
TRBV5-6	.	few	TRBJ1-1	CASSLGGRGETEAFF	TGTGCCAGCAGCTTGGGGGGGAGAGGGGAAACTGAAGCTTTCTTT
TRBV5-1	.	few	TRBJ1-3	CASCPGGPNSGNTIYF	TGCGCCAGCTGCCCTGGGGGACCGAACTCTGGAAACACCATATATTTT
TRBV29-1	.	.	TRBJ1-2	CSVPGRSNYGYTF	TGCAGCGTCCCGGGACGGAGTAACTATGGCTACACCTTC
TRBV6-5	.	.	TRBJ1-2	CASSYSGQPEYGYTF	TGTGCCAGCAGTTACTCTGGACAGCCTGAGTATGGCTACACCTTC
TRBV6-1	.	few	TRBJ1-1	CASSEAQWVTEAFF	TGTGCCAGCAGTGAAGCCCAATGGGTCACTGAAGCTTTCTTT
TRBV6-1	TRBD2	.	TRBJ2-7	CASRPLADIAEQYF	TGTGCCAGCAGGCCACTAGCGGACATTGCCGAGCAGTACTTC
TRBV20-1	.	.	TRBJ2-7	CSARDNPSVGQYF	TGCAGTGCTAGAGATAATCCGAGCGTGGGGCAGTACTTC
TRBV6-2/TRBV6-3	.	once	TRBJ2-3	CATGGRYADTQYF	TGTGCCACCGGGGGAAGGTACGCAGATACGCAGTATTTT
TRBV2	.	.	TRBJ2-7	CASRPGLQYF	TGTGCCAGCAGGCCCGGACTCCAGTACTTC
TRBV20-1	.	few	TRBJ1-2	CSAADSIYGYTF	TGCAGTGCAGCGGACAGTATCTATGGCTACACCTTC
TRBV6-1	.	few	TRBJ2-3	CASTGTGRGGTDTQYF	TGTGCCAGCACCGGGACAGGGCGGGGGGGGACAGATACGCAGTATTTT
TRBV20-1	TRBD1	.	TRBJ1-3	CSARSRDRAANTIYF	TGCAGTGCTAGATCGCGGGACAGGGCGGCAAACACCATATATTTT
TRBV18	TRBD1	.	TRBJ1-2	CASSMGQDYGYTF	TGTGCCAGCTCTATGGGACAGGATTATGGCTACACCTTC
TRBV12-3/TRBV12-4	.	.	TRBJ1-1	CASRKRQNTEAFF	TGTGCCAGCAGGAAGAGACAGAACACTGAAGCTTTCTTT
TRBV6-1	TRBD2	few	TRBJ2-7	CASSNLAGVSEQYF	TGTGCCAGCAGCAATCTAGCGGGAGTCTCGGAGCAGTACTTC
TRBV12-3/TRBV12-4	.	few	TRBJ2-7	CASSAQTGREYEQYF	TGTGCCAGCAGCGCCCAGACAGGGAGGGAGTACGAGCAGTACTTC
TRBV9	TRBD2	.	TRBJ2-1	CASSVAPRSGGLNEQFF	TGTGCCAGCAGCGTAGCTCCCAGGAGCGGGGGCCTCAATGAGCAGTTCTTC
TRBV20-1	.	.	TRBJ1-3	CSARDLTEGNTIYF	TGCAGTGCTAGAGATCTGACAGAGGGAAACACCATATATTTT
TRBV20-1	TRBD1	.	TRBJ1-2	CSARDTPGQGNYGYTF	TGCAGTGCTAGAGATACTCCTGGACAGGGGAACTATGGCTACACCTTC
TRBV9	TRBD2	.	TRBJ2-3	CASSETSGGRDTQYF	TGTGCCAGCAGCGAAACTAGCGGGGGAAGAGATACGCAGTATTTT
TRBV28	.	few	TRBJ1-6	CASSGPGTEKSSYNSPLHF	TGTGCCAGCAGTGGCCCCGGGACTGAAAAGAGCTCCTATAATTCACCCCTCCACTTT
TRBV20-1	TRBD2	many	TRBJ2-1	CSALIAGGSYNEQFF	TGCAGTGCCCTTATAGCGGGAGGATCCTACAATGAGCAGTTCTTC
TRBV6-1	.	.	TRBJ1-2	CASSPTSTSNYGYTF	TGTGCCAGCAGTCCGACGTCGACAAGTAACTATGGCTACACCTTC
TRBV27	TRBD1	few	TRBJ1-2	CASSLSIRDSIGQGYTF	TGTGCCAGCAGTCTAAGTATCCGGGACAGCATTGGGCAGGGCTACACCTTC
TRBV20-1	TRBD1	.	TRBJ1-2	CSAIHGQGAFYGYTF	TGCAGTGCTATCCACGGGCAGGGGGCCTTCTATGGCTACACCTTC